Given below is one T cell receptor beta chain in context. Its target is unknown. This sample stems from a study of cytomegalovirus exposure and HLA in healthy donors. Overall study findings and caveats: An observed cluster of highly shared sequence variants was recorded as a likely sequencing artifact.

V was clipped by 1 base and J by 6 bases; unmatched bases: 6. CDR1 and CDR2 (germline): SGHTA, FQGNSA. The CDR3 extends over 15 amino acids. It was with 60 Vbeta and 13 Jbeta primers that the PCR ran. The assay was immunoSEQ multiplex PCR, and TCRdb's table has in-frame clones only and misses some. The data contain 180,000 or so clones, 75% to 85% of them singletons. Sample: PBMCs. The chain links TRBV7-2 to TRBJ2-3, with 8 bases lining up with TRBD2. The TCR was taken from a young woman in good health and CMV-seropositive. The CDR3 nucleotides read TGTGCCAGCAGCTTAGGAGGACTAGCAGGTGATACGCAGTATTTT. Amino acids: CASSLGGLAGDTQYF.